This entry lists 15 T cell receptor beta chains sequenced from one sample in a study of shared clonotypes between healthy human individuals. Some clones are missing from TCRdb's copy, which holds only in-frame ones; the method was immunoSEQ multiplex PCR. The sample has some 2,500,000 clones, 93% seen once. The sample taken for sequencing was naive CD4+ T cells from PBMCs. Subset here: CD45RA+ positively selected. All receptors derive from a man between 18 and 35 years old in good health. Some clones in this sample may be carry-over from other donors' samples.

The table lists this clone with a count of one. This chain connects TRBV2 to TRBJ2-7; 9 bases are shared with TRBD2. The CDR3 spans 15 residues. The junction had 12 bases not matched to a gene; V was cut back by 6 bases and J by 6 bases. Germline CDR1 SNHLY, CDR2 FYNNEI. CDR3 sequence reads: CASSALGLAGSEQYF. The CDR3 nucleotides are TGTGCCAGCAGCGCCCTGGGGCTAGCGGGAAGCGAGCAGTACTTC.

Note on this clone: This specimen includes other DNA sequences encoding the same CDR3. CDR3 DNA: TGCGCCAGCAGCTTCGGGGGTTTGGAGACCCAGTACTTC. Amino acid sequence: CASSFGGLETQYF. The chain couples TRBV5-1 to TRBJ2-5, with a tentative D call TRBD2 (6 bases). In germline, CDR1 is SGHRS, CDR2 YFSETQ. The V end was cut by 2 bases, the J end by 5 bases, with 10 bases between. The CDR3 totals 13 residues.

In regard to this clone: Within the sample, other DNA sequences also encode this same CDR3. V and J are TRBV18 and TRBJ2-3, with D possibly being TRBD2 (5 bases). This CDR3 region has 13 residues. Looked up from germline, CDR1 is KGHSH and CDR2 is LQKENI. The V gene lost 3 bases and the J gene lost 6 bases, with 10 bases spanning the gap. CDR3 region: CASSPSLADTQYF. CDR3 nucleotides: TGTGCCAGCTCACCCTCCTTAGCGGATACGCAGTATTTT.

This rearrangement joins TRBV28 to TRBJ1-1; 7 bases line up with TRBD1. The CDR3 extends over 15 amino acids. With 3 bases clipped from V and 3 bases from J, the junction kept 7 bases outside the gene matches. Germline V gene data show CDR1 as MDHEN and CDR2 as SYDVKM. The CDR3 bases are TGTGCCAGCAGTTTGGGAGACAGGGTCGACACTGAAGCTTTCTTT. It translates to CASSLGDRVDTEAFF.

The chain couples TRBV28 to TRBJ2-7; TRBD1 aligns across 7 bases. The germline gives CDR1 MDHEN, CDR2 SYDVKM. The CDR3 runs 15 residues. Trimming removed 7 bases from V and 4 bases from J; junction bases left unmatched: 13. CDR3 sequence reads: CASTPPKGGQYEQYF. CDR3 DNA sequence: TGTGCCAGCACCCCCCCGAAAGGGGGACAGTACGAGCAGTACTTC.

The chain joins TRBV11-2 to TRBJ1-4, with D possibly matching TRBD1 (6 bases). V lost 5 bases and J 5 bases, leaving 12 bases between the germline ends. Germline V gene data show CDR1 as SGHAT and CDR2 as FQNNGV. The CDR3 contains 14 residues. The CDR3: CASSRGTLNEKLFF. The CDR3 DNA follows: TGTGCCAGCAGCCGAGGGACACTCAATGAAAAACTGTTTTTT.

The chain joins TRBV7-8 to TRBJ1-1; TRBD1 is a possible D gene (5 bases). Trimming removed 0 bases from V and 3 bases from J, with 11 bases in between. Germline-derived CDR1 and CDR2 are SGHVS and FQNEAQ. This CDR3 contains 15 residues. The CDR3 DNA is TGTGCCAGCAGCTTAGCCAGGCAGGGTGACACTGAAGCTTTCTTT. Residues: CASSLARQGDTEAFF.

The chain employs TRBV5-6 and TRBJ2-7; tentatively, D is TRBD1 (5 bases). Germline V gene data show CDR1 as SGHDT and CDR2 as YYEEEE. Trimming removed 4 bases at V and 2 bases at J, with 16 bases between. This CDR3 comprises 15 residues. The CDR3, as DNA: TGTGCCAGCAGCCCCTATGACAGACCTACCTACGAGCAGTACTTC. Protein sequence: CASSPYDRPTYEQYF.

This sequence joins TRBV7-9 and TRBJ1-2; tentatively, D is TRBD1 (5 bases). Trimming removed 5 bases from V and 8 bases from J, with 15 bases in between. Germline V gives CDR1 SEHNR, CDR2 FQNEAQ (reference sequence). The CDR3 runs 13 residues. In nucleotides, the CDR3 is TGTGCCAGCAGCCCACCCGGGGACGGCGGCTACACCTTC. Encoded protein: CASSPPGDGGYTF.

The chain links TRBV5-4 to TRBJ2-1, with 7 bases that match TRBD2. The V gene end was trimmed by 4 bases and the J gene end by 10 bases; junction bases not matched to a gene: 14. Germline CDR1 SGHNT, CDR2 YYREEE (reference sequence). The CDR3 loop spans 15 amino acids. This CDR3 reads CASSHVGGRIKEQFF. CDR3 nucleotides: TGTGCCAGCAGCCATGTGGGAGGGAGAATAAAGGAGCAGTTCTTC.

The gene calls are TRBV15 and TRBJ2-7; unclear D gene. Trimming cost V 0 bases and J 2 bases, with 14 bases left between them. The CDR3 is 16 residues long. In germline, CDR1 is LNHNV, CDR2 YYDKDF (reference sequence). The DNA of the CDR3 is TGTGCCACCAGCAGAGATCTGGCGCGGATCCCCTACGAGCAGTACTTC. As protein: CATSRDLARIPYEQYF.

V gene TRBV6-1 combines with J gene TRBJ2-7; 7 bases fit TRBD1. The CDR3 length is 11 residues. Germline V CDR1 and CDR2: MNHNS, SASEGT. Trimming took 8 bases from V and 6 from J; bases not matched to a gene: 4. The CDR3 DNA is TGTGCCAGCCTCCGGGACAGCGAGCAGTACTTC. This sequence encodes CASLRDSEQYF.

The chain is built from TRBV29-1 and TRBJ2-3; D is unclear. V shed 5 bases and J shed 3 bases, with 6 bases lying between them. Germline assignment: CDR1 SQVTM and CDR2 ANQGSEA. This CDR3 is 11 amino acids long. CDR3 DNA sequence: TGCAGCGTTAGGCGTACAGATACGCAGTATTTT. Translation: CSVRRTDTQYF.

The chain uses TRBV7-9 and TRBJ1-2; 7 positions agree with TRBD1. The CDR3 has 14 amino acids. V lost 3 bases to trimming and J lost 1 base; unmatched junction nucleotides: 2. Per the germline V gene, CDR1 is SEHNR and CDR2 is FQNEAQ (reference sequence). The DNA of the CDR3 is TGTGCCAGCAGCTTTACAGGGGTTAACTATGGCTACACCTTC. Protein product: CASSFTGVNYGYTF.

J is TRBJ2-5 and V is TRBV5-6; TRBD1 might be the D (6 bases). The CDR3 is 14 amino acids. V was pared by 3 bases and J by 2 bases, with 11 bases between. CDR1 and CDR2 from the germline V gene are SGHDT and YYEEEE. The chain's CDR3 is CASSWEQGQETQYF. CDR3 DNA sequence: TGTGCCAGCAGCTGGGAGCAGGGGCAAGAGACCCAGTACTTC.